Presented here are 2 T cell receptor beta chains from one specimen sequenced in a study. Tregs were sorted as CD4+CD25+CD127-/low cells. In TCRdb, the 5' RACE reads were re-called with MiXCR into one record per CDR3 protein. The profile shows some 44,000 distinct CDR3 sequences, around 20% of them singletons. Sequencing was carried out using Tregs sorted from blood. Receptors originate from a female donor with breast cancer.

This chain uses TRBV6-2 or TRBV6-3 with TRBJ2-7; TRBD2 aligns across 9 bases. Unmatched junction bases numbered 13, after V lost 4 bases and J lost 9 bases. This CDR3 contains 15 residues. Germline CDR1 reads MNHEY; CDR2 reads SVGEGT. CDR3 DNA: TGTGCCAGCAGTTCGACTAGCGGACCAGGGGACGGGCAGTACTTC. This encodes CASSSTSGPGDGQYF.

Only a few counts were recorded for this clonotype. The rearrangement joins TRBV12-3 or TRBV12-4 to TRBJ2-7; D possibly corresponds to TRBD1 (6 bases). CDR3 length equals 12 residues. Trimming left V 5 bases short and J 4 bases short, with 9 bases between. The CDR3: CASSKQGYEQYF. CDR3 nucleotides: TGTGCCAGCAGTAAACAGGGTTACGAGCAGTACTTC.